This T cell receptor (beta chain) was sequenced during a study of blood T cell repertoires in COVID-19. Study-wide background: The samples span acute and convalescent COVID-19 from the United States, Italy and Spain. The cDNA or gDNA used as material had been derived from T cells, B-cell-depleted T cells, or PBMCs.

Germline lookup yields CDR1 SQVTM and CDR2 ANQGSEA. The CDR3 extends over 16 amino acids. After removal of 1 base from V and 2 bases from J, the junction contained 9 bases not matched to a gene. Participant age was about 18 to 100 years, and participants resided in about two dozen US areas. Allocation to cohorts depended on clinical history reported by the participants. The data were produced by immunoSEQ multiplex PCR, yet TCRdb's version contains in-frame clones alone and is incomplete. The sample consists of fewer than 500,000 clones, around nine tenths of them appearing once. The TCR comes from a woman aged 18-35 years with acute COVID-19. The chain has TRBV29-1 and TRBJ2-7; 9 bases align to TRBD1. The specimen was PBMCs or T cells enriched from blood (not recorded which). DNA of the CDR3: TGCAGCGTTGAAGGATACCCCGGGACAGGGACCTACGAGCAGTACTTC. Amino acid sequence: CSVEGYPGTGTYEQYF.